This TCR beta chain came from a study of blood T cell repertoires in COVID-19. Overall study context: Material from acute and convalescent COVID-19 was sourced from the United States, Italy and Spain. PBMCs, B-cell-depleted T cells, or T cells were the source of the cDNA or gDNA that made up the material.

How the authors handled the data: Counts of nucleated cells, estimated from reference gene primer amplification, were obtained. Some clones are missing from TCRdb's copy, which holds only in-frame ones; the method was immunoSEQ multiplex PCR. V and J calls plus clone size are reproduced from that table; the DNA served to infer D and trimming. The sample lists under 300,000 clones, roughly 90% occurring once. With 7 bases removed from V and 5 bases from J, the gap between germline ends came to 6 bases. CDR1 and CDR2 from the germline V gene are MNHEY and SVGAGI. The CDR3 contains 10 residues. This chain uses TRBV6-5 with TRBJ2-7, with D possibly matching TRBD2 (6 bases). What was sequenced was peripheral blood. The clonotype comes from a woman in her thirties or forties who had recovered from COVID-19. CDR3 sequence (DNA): TGTGCCAGCACGGGGGACGAGCAGTACTTC. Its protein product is CASTGDEQYF.